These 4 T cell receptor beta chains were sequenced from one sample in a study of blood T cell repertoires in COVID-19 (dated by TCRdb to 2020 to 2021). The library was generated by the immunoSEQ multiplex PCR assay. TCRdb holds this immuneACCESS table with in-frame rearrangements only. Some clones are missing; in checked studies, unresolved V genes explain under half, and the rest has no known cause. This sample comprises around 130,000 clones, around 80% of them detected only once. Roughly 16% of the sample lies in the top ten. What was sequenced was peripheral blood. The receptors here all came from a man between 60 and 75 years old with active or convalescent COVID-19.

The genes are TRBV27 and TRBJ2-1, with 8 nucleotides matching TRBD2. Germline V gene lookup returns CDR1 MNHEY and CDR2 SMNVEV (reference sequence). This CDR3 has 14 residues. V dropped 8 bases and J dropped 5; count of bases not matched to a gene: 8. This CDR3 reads CASFRGGKDNEQFF. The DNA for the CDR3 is TGTGCCAGCTTTCGGGGGGGCAAGGACAATGAGCAGTTCTTC.

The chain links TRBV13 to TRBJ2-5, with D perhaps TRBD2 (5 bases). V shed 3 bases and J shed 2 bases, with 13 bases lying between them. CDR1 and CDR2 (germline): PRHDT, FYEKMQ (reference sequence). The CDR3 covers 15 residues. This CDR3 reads CASSFSGVAQETQYF. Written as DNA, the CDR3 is TGTGCCAGCAGCTTTTCCGGGGTCGCGCAAGAGACCCAGTACTTC.

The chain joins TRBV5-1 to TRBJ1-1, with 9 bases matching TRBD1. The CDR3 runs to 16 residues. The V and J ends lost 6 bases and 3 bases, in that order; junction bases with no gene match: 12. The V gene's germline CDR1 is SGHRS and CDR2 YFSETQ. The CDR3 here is CASKGQGRPGDTEAFF. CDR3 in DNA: TGCGCCAGCAAGGGACAGGGCCGGCCGGGTGACACTGAAGCTTTCTTT.

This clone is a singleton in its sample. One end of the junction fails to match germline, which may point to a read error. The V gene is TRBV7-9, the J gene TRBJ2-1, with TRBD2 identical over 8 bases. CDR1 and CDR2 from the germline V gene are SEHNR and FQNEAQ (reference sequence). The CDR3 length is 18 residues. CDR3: CASTLESFSGNSYNEQFF. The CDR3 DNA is TGTGCCAGCACCTTAGAGAGTTTTAGCGGGAACTCCTACAATGAGCAGTTCTTC.